This T cell receptor (beta chain) was obtained from a study of Ad26.COV2.S vaccination and SARS-CoV-2 variants. The assay was immunoSEQ multiplex PCR, and TCRdb's table has in-frame clones only and misses some. The sample contains over 85,000 clones, less than 85% of which appear only once. V dropped 0 bases and J dropped 2 bases, with 6 bases sitting between them. This CDR3 spans 15 amino acids. The germline V gene encodes CDR1 SGDLS and CDR2 YYNGEE. Source: peripheral blood, taken after recovery from COVID-19. The TCR comes from a human donor who had recovered from COVID-19. V gene TRBV9 combines with J gene TRBJ2-6; unclear D gene. This CDR3 is CASSVGLPGANVLTF. The CDR3 DNA sequence: TGTGCCAGCAGCGTAGGGCTACCTGGGGCCAACGTCCTGACTTTC.